This TCR beta chain was obtained from a study of T cell responses to AZD1222 COVID-19 vaccine. Study outcomes and limitations: Two AZD1222 doses significantly raised spike-specific TCR breadth and depth over controls.

This clone appeared a single time. Its antigen remains unidentified. This CDR3 comprises 14 residues. Per the germline V gene, CDR1 is LGHNA and CDR2 is YNFKEQ. Trimming left V 1 base short and J 1 base short, with 7 bases between. Profiled with immunoSEQ multiplex PCR; TCRdb holds only in-frame clones, not every one. The sample consists of some 140,000 clones, about 87% of them appearing once. This clonotype was obtained from an adult in good health. This chain uses TRBV4-2 with TRBJ1-1; D possibly corresponds to TRBD1 (6 bases). This specimen consisted of peripheral blood, obtained on day 0 of AZD1222 vaccination. CDR3 DNA sequence: TGTGCCAGCAGCCAAGGACAGGCGAACACTGAAGCTTTCTTT. Amino acids: CASSQGQANTEAFF.